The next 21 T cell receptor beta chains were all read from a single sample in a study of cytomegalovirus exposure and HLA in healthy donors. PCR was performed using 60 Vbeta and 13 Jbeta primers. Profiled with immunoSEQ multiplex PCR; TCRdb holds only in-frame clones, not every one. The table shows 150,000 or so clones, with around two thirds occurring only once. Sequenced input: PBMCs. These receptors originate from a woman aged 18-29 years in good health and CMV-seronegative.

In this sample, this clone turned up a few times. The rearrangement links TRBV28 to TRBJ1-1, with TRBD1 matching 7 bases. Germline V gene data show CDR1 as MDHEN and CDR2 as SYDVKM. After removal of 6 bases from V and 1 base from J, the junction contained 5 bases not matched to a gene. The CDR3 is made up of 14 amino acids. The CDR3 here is CASRPGQENTEAFF. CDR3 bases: TGTGCCAGCAGACCCGGACAGGAGAACACTGAAGCTTTCTTT.

CDR3 residues: CASSPGTTNEKLFF. CDR3 in DNA: TGTGCCAGCAGCCCCGGGACAACTAATGAAAAACTGTTTTTT. The genes are TRBV7-9 and TRBJ1-4; D unclear. CDR3 length: 14 residues. The ends were cut back, 5 bases at V and 0 bases at J, with 7 bases in the middle. CDR1 and CDR2 from the germline V gene are SEHNR and FQNEAQ (reference sequence).

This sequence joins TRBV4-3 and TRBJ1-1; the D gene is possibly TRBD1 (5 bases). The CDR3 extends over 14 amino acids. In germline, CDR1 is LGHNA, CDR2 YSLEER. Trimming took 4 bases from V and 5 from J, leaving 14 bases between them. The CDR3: CASSPGQGITEAFF. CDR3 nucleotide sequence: TGCGCCAGCAGCCCTGGGCAGGGTATTACTGAAGCTTTCTTT.

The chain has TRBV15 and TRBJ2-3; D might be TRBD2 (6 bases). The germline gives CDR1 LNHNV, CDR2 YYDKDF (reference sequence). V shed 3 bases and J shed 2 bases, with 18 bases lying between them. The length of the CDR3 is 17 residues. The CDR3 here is CATSSPPGGAITDTQYF. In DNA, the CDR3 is TGTGCCACCAGCAGTCCCCCTGGCGGGGCCATCACAGATACGCAGTATTTT.

This chain's CDR3 is CASSWHRGEQYF. The CDR3 coding sequence is TGTGCCAGCAGCTGGCACAGGGGCGAGCAGTACTTC. The chain has TRBV5-6 and TRBJ2-7, with 7 bases aligning to TRBD1. The CDR3 consists of 12 residues. Germline V gives CDR1 SGHDT, CDR2 YYEEEE. With 3 bases clipped from V and 6 bases from J, the junction kept 3 bases outside the gene matches.

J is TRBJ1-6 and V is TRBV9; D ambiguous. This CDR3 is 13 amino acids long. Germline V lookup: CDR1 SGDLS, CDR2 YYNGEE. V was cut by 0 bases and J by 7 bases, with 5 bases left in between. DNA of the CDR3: TGTGCCAGCAGCGTAGCCCAAAATTCACCCCTCCACTTT. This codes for CASSVAQNSPLHF.

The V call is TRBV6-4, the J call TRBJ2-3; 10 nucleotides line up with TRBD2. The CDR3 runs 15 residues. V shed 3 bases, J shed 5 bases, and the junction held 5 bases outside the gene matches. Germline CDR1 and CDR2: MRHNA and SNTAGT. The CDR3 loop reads CASSDQAGGRDTQYF. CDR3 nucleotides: TGTGCCAGCAGTGATCAAGCGGGGGGGCGAGATACGCAGTATTTT.

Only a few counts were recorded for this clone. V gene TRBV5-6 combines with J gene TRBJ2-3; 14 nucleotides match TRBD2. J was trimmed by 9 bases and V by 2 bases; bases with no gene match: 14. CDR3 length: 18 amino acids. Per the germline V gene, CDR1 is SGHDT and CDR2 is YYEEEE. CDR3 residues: CASSFAGSTSGGAGTQYF. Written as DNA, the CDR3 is TGTGCCAGCAGCTTCGCCGGCTCGACTAGCGGGGGGGCAGGGACGCAGTATTTT.

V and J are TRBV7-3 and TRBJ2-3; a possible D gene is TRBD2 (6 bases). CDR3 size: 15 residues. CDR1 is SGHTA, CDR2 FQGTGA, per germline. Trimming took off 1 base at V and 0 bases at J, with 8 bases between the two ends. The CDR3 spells CASSLIAASTDTQYF. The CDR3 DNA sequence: TGTGCCAGCAGCTTAATAGCGGCTAGCACAGATACGCAGTATTTT.

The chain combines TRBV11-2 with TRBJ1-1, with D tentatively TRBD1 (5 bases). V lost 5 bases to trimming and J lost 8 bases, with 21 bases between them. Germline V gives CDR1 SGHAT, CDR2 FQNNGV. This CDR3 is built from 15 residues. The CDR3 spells CASSPRTGLLAEAFF. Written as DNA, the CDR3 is TGTGCCAGCAGCCCTCGGACGGGACTCCTTGCCGAAGCTTTCTTT.

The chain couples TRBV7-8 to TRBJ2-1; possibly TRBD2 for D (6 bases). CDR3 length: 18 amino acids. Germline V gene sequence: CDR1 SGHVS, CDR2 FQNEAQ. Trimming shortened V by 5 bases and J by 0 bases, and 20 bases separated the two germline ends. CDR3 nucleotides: TGTGCCAGCAGCAAAGGGTGGGCTAGCGAGGCCTCCTACAATGAGCAGTTCTTC. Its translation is CASSKGWASEASYNEQFF.

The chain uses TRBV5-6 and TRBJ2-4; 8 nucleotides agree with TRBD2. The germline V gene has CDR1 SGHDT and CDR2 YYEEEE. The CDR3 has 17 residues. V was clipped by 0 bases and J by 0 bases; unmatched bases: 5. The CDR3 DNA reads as TGTGCCAGCAGCTTGGCCGGGGGGGGGTTAGCCAAAAACATTCAGTACTTC. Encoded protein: CASSLAGGGLAKNIQYF.

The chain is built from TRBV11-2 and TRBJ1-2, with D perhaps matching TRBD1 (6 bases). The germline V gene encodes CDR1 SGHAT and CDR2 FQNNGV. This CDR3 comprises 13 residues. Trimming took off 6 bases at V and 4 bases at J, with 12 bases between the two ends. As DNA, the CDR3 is TGTGCCAGCAGGGGGGGGGCAGCCTATGGCTACACCTTC. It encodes CASRGGAAYGYTF.

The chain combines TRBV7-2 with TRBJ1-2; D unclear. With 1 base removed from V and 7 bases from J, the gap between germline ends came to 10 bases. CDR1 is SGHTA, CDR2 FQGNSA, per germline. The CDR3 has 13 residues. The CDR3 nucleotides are TGTGCCAGCAGCTTAGACAGTCTGGCTGGCTACACCTTC. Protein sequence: CASSLDSLAGYTF.

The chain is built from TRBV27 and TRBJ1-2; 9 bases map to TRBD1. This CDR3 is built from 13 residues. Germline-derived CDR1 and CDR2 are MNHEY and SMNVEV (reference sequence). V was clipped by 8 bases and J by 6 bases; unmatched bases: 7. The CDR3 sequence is CASYTGGADGYTF. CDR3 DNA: TGTGCCAGCTACACAGGGGGCGCCGATGGCTACACCTTC.

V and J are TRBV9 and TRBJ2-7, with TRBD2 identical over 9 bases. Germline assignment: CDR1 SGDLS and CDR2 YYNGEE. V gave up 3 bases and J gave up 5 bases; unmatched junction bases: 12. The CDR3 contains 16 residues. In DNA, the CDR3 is TGTGCCAGCAGCGCCAAATCAGCGGGGGGTCGTCACGAGCAGTACTTC. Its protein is CASSAKSAGGRHEQYF.

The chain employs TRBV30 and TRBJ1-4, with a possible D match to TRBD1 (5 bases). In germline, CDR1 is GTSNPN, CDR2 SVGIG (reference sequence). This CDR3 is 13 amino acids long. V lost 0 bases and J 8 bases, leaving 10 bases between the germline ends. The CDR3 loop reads CAWSVQVREKLFF. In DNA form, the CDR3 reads TGTGCCTGGAGTGTACAGGTTAGAGAAAAACTGTTTTTT.

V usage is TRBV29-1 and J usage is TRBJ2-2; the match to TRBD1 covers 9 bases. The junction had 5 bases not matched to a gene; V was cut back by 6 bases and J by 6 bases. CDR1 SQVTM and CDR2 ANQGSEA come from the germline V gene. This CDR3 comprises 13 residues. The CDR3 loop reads CSVGTGWAGELFF. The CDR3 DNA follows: TGCAGCGTAGGGACAGGGTGGGCCGGGGAGCTGTTTTTT.

This chain's CDR3 is CAISVGGVSSYNEQFF. The CDR3 nucleotides are TGTGCCATCAGTGTAGGCGGGGTCAGCTCCTACAATGAGCAGTTCTTC. The chain couples TRBV10-3 to TRBJ2-1; D might be TRBD2 (6 bases). The CDR3 covers 16 residues. Between the trimmed V and J ends, which lost 4 bases and 0 bases, there was a span of 13 bases. The germline V gene has CDR1 ENHRY and CDR2 SYGVKD.

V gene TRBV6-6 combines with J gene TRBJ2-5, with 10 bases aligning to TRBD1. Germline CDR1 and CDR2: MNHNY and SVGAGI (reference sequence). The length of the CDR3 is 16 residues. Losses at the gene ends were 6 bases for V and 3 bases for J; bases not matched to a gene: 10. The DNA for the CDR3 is TGTGCCAGCAGATCAAGCCCCGGGACAGGGGAAGAGACCCAGTACTTC. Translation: CASRSSPGTGEETQYF.

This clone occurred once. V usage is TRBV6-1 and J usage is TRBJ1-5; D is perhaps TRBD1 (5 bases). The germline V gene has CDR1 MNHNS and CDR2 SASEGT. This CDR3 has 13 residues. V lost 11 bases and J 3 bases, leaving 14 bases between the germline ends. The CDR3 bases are TGTGCCGGGGGGAGGGGTTTCAATCAGCCCCAGCATTTT. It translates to CAGGRGFNQPQHF.